One sample yielded the 11 T cell receptor beta chains listed below, sequenced in a study of vaccination and CD4 T cells after COVID-19. As to treatment: roughly ten-day PBMC culture with coronavirus spike peptide pools or control peptides (ViraFEST assay). An Oncomine TCR Beta short-read assay was used to sequence the DNA from cultured CD4+ T cells. From the PCR reads, TCRdb called clonotypes with MiXCR, one entry per CDR3 protein. The repertoire holds about 10,000 distinct CDR3 sequences, with about 46% as singletons. No cognate antigen is known for these TCRs. Material: CD4+ T cells from blood, cultured in vitro. The receptors derive from a human donor who had recovered from COVID-19.

The chain links TRBV10-1 to TRBJ2-7, with 11 positions matching TRBD2. The germline CDR1 and CDR2 sequences are WNHNN and SYGVQD (reference sequence). The CDR3 is made up of 15 amino acids. Trimming removed 5 bases from V and 2 bases from J; junction bases left unmatched: 5. The chain's CDR3 is CASSFGTSGTYEQYF. The CDR3 coding sequence is TGCGCCAGCAGTTTCGGGACTAGCGGTACCTACGAGCAGTACTTC.

Points on this clonotype: Germline and junction disagree at one end, which may indicate a read error. This chain joins TRBV11-1 and TRBJ1-2; tentative D call: TRBD1 (6 bases). Germline-derived CDR1 and CDR2 are SGHAT and FQDESV (reference sequence). CDR3 size: 14 residues. CDR3 region: CASSHGQLSYGYTF. For the CDR3, the DNA is TGCGCCAGCAGCCATGGACAGTTATCCTATGGCTACACCTTC. The full variable domain, with the rest looked up from reference TRBV11-1 and TRBJ1-2, is EAEVAQSPRYKITEKSQAVAFWCDPISGHATLYWYRQILGQGPELLVQFQDESVVDDSQLPKDRFSAERLKGVDSTLKIQPAELGDSAMYLCASSHGQLSYGYTFGSGTRLTVV.

There are a few counts of this clonotype. This chain uses TRBV2 with TRBJ1-5, with 8 bases aligning to TRBD1. Germline loops: CDR1 SNHLY, CDR2 FYNNEI. There are 15 residues in the CDR3. V lost 3 bases and J lost 3; bases outside the gene matches: 4. The CDR3 DNA is TGTGCCAGCAGTGAGGACAGGGTTAACAATCAGCCCCAGCATTTT. Protein: CASSEDRVNNQPQHF.

This clonotype showed up just a few times. The V and J genes are TRBV19 and TRBJ1-2, with D possibly matching TRBD1 (5 bases). With 8 bases removed from V and 4 bases from J, the gap between germline ends came to 20 bases. Per the germline V gene, CDR1 is LNHDA and CDR2 is SQIVND (reference sequence). This CDR3 has 15 amino acids. The CDR3 DNA reads TGTGCCAGTGCAACGGTGGGAGGGGCAGTCTATGGCTACACCTTC. Its protein product is CASATVGGAVYGYTF.

The genes are TRBV19 and TRBJ1-3; TRBD1 aligns across 10 bases. The CDR3 runs to 15 residues. Trimming removed 5 bases from V and 8 bases from J; junction bases left unmatched: 9. Per germline, CDR1 LNHDA and CDR2 SQIVND (reference sequence). In nucleotides, the CDR3 is TGTGCCAGTAGTCTCCCCCGGACAGGGGGTCACACCATATATTTT. Translating gives CASSLPRTGGHTIYF.

The chain uses TRBV30 and TRBJ1-1, with D maybe TRBD1 (5 bases). Germline V gene data show CDR1 as GTSNPN and CDR2 as SVGIG (reference sequence). Trimming took 1 base from V and 9 from J, leaving 12 bases between them. The length of the CDR3 is 12 residues. CDR3 in amino acids: CAWSEEGRKAFF. Written as DNA, the CDR3 is TGTGCCTGGAGTGAGGAGGGGAGAAAAGCTTTCTTT.

The V gene is TRBV5-1, the J gene TRBJ2-2, with 7 bases aligning to TRBD2. The CDR3 is 16 amino acids. The ends lost 4 bases at V and 0 bases at J; junction bases unmatched: 6. The germline gives CDR1 SGHRS, CDR2 YFSETQ. The CDR3 sequence is CASSMGGGPNTGELFF. CDR3 sequence (DNA): TGCGCCAGCAGCATGGGGGGGGGTCCGAACACCGGGGAGCTGTTTTTT.

This clonotype was picked up one time. The CDR3 coding sequence is TGTGCCAGCGGCCAAAACACAGGGGGAAAAGGTTATGGCTACACCTTC. As protein: CASGQNTGGKGYGYTF. This rearrangement joins TRBV11-2 to TRBJ1-2; 8 nucleotides match TRBD1. The germline V gene encodes CDR1 SGHAT and CDR2 FQNNGV. This CDR3 has 16 amino acids. J was trimmed by 5 bases and V by 8 bases; bases with no gene match: 16. Full variable domain (rest looked up from reference TRBV11-2 and TRBJ1-2): EAGVAQSPRYKIIEKRQSVAFWCNPISGHATLYWYQQILGQGPKLLIQFQNNGVVDDSQLPKDRFSAERLKGVDSTLKIQPAKLEDSAVYLCASGQNTGGKGYGYTFGSGTRLTVV.

The chain is built from TRBV2 and TRBJ2-1; 11 bases line up with TRBD2. Germline loops: CDR1 SNHLY, CDR2 FYNNEI. V gave up 1 base and J gave up 4 bases; unmatched junction bases: 0. The length of the CDR3 is 15 residues. Here the CDR3 reads CASSEGLAGYNEQFF. CDR3 bases: TGTGCCAGCAGTGAAGGACTAGCGGGGTACAATGAGCAGTTCTTC.

The chain joins TRBV7-9 to TRBJ1-6; D is unclear. Germline CDR1 reads SEHNR; CDR2 reads FQNEAQ (reference sequence). The length of the CDR3 is 11 residues. V lost 5 bases, J lost 8 bases, and 4 bases lay in between. The DNA for the CDR3 is TGTGCCAGCAGCCCCCATTCACCCCTCCACTTT. Amino acid sequence: CASSPHSPLHF.

In nucleotides, the CDR3 is TGTGCCAGTATGGGCGGGACTAGGGGAGAGACCCAGTACTTC. It translates to CASMGGTRGETQYF. The V gene is TRBV19, the J gene TRBJ2-5; 8 nucleotides match TRBD2. The CDR3 is 14 amino acids. CDR1 is LNHDA, CDR2 SQIVND, per germline (reference sequence). Trimming took 7 bases from V and 4 from J; bases not matched to a gene: 8. The variable domain in full, completed from reference TRBV19 and TRBJ2-5, reads DGGITQSPKYLFRKEGQNVTLSCEQNLNHDAMYWYRQDPGQGLRLIYYSQIVNDFQKGDIAEGYSVSREKKESFPLTVTSAQKNPTAFYLCASMGGTRGETQYFGPGTRLLVL.